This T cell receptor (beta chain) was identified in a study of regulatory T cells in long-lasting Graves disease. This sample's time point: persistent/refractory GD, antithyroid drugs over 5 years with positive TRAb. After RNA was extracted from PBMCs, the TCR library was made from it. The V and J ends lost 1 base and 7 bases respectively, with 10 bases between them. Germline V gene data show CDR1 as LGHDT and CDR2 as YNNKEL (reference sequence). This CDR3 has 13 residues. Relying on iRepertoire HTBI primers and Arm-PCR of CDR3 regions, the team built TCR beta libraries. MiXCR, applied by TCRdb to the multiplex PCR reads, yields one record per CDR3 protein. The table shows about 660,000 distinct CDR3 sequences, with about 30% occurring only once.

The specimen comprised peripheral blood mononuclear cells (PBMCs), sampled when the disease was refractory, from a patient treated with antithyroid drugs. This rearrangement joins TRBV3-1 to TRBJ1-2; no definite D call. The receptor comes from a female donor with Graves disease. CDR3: CASSQGARRGYTF. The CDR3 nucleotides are TGTGCCAGCAGCCAAGGGGCACGTCGTGGCTACACCTTC.